This T cell receptor beta chain originates from a study of T cell responses to AZD1222 COVID-19 vaccine. The germline gives CDR1 SGHNT, CDR2 YYREEE (reference sequence). The CDR3 consists of 16 residues. V shed 1 base and J shed 0 bases, with 11 bases lying between them. Produced via immunoSEQ multiplex PCR; TCRdb's table is partial and in-frame only. The sample holds roughly 99,000 clones, roughly 85% seen once. Study outcomes and limitations: Clonal diversity may have been underestimated in mostly white British donors.

Concerning this clone itself: The antigen is undetermined.

The sequencing used peripheral blood, collected 28 days after the second AZD1222 dose. The TCR originated in an adult who received the AZD1222 COVID-19 vaccine. V usage is TRBV5-4 and J usage is TRBJ1-3; D is uncertain. Here the CDR3 reads CASSLSTGSSGNTIYF. Written as DNA, the CDR3 is TGTGCCAGCAGCTTGTCCACCGGGAGCTCTGGAAACACCATATATTTT.